Listed below are T cell receptor beta chains from one sample, sequenced in a study of blood T cell repertoires in COVID-19. Repertoires were generated with immunoSEQ multiplex PCR, while TCRdb's copy carries only in-frame clones and drops some. The repertoire holds about 120,000 clones, with over 75% as singletons. Sequencing was carried out using peripheral blood. Source of these receptors: a man aged 60-69 years with acute or convalescent COVID-19. Both conserved end residues are part of each CDR3. A D gene is named only where the DNA matches it firmly. Clone size is not always given. Where it is, it says once, few, many or a class for expanded clones.

abundance	j_gene	d_gene	v_gene	CDR3nt	CDR3aa
-	TRBJ1-6	TRBD1	TRBV7-8	TGTGCCAGCAGCTTAGTAGGTACAGGGGGATCACCCCTCCACTTT	CASSLVGTGGSPLHF
-	TRBJ2-3	TRBD2	TRBV5-4	TGTGCCAGCAGCTTGGCCGGGACGGGAGGCCCCACAGATACGCAGTATTTT	CASSLAGTGGPTDTQYF
once	TRBJ2-3	TRBD2	TRBV18	TGTGCCAGCTCACCCCCCGGGACTAGCGGAAGAGATACGCAGTATTTT	CASSPPGTSGRDTQYF
-	TRBJ1-2	TRBD1	TRBV24-1	TGTGCCACCAGTGGACTCGGACAGGGCGGCTATGGCTACACCTTC	CATSGLGQGGYGYTF
-	TRBJ2-7	TRBD1	TRBV19	TGTGCCAGTACTCATACCGGGACAGGAGGATCCTACGAGCAGTACTTC	CASTHTGTGGSYEQYF
-	TRBJ1-4	-	TRBV5-1	TGCGCCAGCAGCATAGGAAATCGGGACATCGCTTTTGAAAAACTGTTTTTT	CASSIGNRDIAFEKLFF
once	TRBJ2-1	TRBD2	TRBV28	TGTGCCAGCGGGCCCCCGGGAGGGCCCTACAATGAGCAGTTCTTC	CASGPPGGPYNEQFF
-	TRBJ1-4	-	TRBV6-5	TGTGTGCGAGCGGGAGGGCTGTTTTTT	CVRAGGLFF
-	TRBJ1-1	-	TRBV2	TGTGCCAGCAGTGTTGCAGGGATGGGGACTAACACTGAAGCTTTCTTT	CASSVAGMGTNTEAFF
-	TRBJ2-1	-	TRBV11-3	TGTGCCAGCAGCAGGACATCCGGTGAGCAGTTCTTC	CASSRTSGEQFF
-	TRBJ2-1	TRBD1	TRBV5-6	TGTGCCAGCAGCTCCGAAAGGGGACAGGGCTACAATGAGCAGTTCTTC	CASSSERGQGYNEQFF
-	TRBJ2-6	-	TRBV13	TGTGCCAGCAGCTCGCAGGGGCCTGGGGCCAACGTCCTGACTTTC	CASSSQGPGANVLTF
-	TRBJ1-4	TRBD1	TRBV7-8	TGTGCCAGCAGCCGGGACAGGGGGATGTCGTGGGAAAAACTGTTTTTT	CASSRDRGMSWEKLFF
once	TRBJ2-5	-	TRBV9	TGTGCCAGCACCTTAGACGGGGGAGGGACCCAGTACTTC	CASTLDGGGTQYF
few	TRBJ2-2	-	TRBV7-9	TGTGCCAGCAGCCCCCGATCGGTTAACACCGGGGAGCTGTTTTTT	CASSPRSVNTGELFF
-	TRBJ2-3	-	TRBV7-2	TGTGCCAGCAGGGGGGCGGGGGTTAGCACAGATACGCAGTATTTT	CASRGAGVSTDTQYF
-	TRBJ1-4	-	TRBV28	TGTGCCAGCCACACTGCGAGGGAAAAACTGTTTTTT	CASHTAREKLFF
-	TRBJ1-2	-	TRBV28	TGTGCCAGCAGTTCCACCGCCACAGGGAGCGGCTACACCTTC	CASSSTATGSGYTF
-	TRBJ2-3	TRBD2	TRBV28	TGTGCCAGCAGTTTACTCCAGCGGGAGGACACAGATACGCAGTATTTT	CASSLLQREDTDTQYF
-	TRBJ2-1	-	TRBV15	TGTGCCACCAGCAGAGATCTAACGTATCCCGACAATGAGCAGTTCTTC	CATSRDLTYPDNEQFF
-	TRBJ2-5	-	TRBV7-9	TGTGCCAGCAGCCCGGGGCAGGGAGGCAAGACCCAGTACTTC	CASSPGQGGKTQYF
-	TRBJ2-1	TRBD2	TRBV2	TGTGCCAGCACACAATCGGGGAGGGTTGATGAGCAGTTCTTC	CASTQSGRVDEQFF
-	TRBJ2-2	TRBD2	TRBV7-2	TGTGCCAGCAGCTTAGCGCTAGCGGGGATGAACACCGGGGAGCTGTTTTTT	CASSLALAGMNTGELFF
-	TRBJ2-6	TRBD1	TRBV30	TGTGCCTGGGCCGGGACAGCTCTCCCACCTATGGGGGCCAACGTCCTGACTTTC	CAWAGTALPPMGANVLTF
-	TRBJ2-5	-	TRBV7-2	TGTGCCAGCAGCTTAGCGGGAGGTACCCAAGAGACCCAGTACTTC	CASSLAGGTQETQYF
-	TRBJ2-2	-	TRBV4-2	TGTGCCAGCAGCCAAGATGAGGGGGAGCTGTTTTTT	CASSQDEGELFF
-	TRBJ2-3	-	TRBV24-1	TGTGCCACCAGTGATCCCGGGGGATCTAGCACAGATACGCAGTATTTT	CATSDPGGSSTDTQYF
-	TRBJ1-1	-	TRBV7-2	TGTGCCAGCAGCTTAGACCTCATGCGGTCTGAAGCTTTCTTT	CASSLDLMRSEAFF
-	TRBJ2-2	TRBD1	TRBV19	TGTGCCAGTAGTTTCCAGGGCAGGGGGCGAACCGGGGAGCTGTTTTTT	CASSFQGRGRTGELFF
-	TRBJ2-5	TRBD2	TRBV4-1	TGCGCCAGCAGCCAAGATCGGACTAGCGGGAGTCAGACCCAGTACTTC	CASSQDRTSGSQTQYF
-	TRBJ2-7	-	TRBV7-3	TGTGCCAGCAGCGCCGACGGAGACTCCTACGAGCAGTACTTC	CASSADGDSYEQYF
-	TRBJ2-1	TRBD1	TRBV11-3	TGTGCCAGCAGCTCCGGACAGGGGACGGGGCAGTTCTTC	CASSSGQGTGQFF
-	TRBJ2-1	-	TRBV19	TGTGCCAGTAGTATAGTCGACAAGATCTACAATGAGCAGTTCTTC	CASSIVDKIYNEQFF
-	TRBJ1-4	-	TRBV5-6	TGTGCCAGCAGCTTCTATGACAGTTTAAATGAAAAACTGTTTTTT	CASSFYDSLNEKLFF
once	TRBJ2-2	TRBD2	TRBV10-3	TGTGCCATCAGAGAGCGGGAGGGGACCGGGGAGCTGTTTTTT	CAIREREGTGELFF
-	TRBJ1-1	-	TRBV9	TGTGCCAGCAGCGGCTACTCTCAGGGTTCTGCTGAAGCTTTCTTT	CASSGYSQGSAEAFF
once	TRBJ2-1	-	TRBV6-5	TGTGCCAGCACTAGCGCCCATGAGCAGTTCTTC	CASTSAHEQFF
-	TRBJ2-1	TRBD2	TRBV7-6	TGTGCCAGCAGCCCCAGGACTAGCTGGGGGAATGAGCAGTTCTTC	CASSPRTSWGNEQFF
few	TRBJ2-2	TRBD1	TRBV7-2	TGTGCCAGCAGCCTTGACAGGGGGCGAAACGGGGAGCTGTTTTTT	CASSLDRGRNGELFF
many	TRBJ1-4	-	TRBV28	TGTGCCAGCAGTTTCGGGGGTACTAATGAAAAACTGTTTTTT	CASSFGGTNEKLFF
-	TRBJ1-2	-	TRBV9	TGTGCCAGCAGCGTAGGAGGCGATAACTATGGCTACACCTTC	CASSVGGDNYGYTF
-	TRBJ2-7	-	TRBV12-3/TRBV12-4	TGTGCCAGCAGTGCCCACAGGATCTACGAGCAGTACTTC	CASSAHRIYEQYF
-	TRBJ2-2	TRBD1	TRBV7-7	TGTGCTAGCAGCCCGGACAGGATAAACACCGGGGAGCTGTTTTTT	CASSPDRINTGELFF
-	TRBJ1-5	TRBD1	TRBV2	TGTGCCAGCAGTGATGGGACAGTGGTGGATCAGCCCCAGCATTTT	CASSDGTVVDQPQHF
-	TRBJ2-1	TRBD1	TRBV24-1	TGTGCCACCAGTGATTTCGAGGGGGCTGGGGATGAGCAGTTCTTC	CATSDFEGAGDEQFF
-	TRBJ2-5	-	TRBV6-1	TGTGCCAGCAGTGAAGTCAGGGCCAGCCAAGAGACCCAGTACTTC	CASSEVRASQETQYF
-	TRBJ2-3	-	TRBV6-5	TGTGCCGGAGGGGACGGTTGGACGCAGTATTTT	CAGGDGWTQYF
-	TRBJ2-5	TRBD2	TRBV10-2	TGCGCCAGCAGCTTAACGTGGGGGGGGCAAGAGACCCAGTACTTC	CASSLTWGGQETQYF
-	TRBJ2-3	TRBD2	TRBV9	TGTGCCAGCAGCGTAGAGATGGGAGGGAGTAGCACAGATACGCAGTATTTT	CASSVEMGGSSTDTQYF
-	TRBJ1-1	-	TRBV2	TGTGCCAGCAGAACGGGACTGATGAACACTGAAGCTTTCTTT	CASRTGLMNTEAFF
-	TRBJ1-4	-	TRBV7-2	TGTGCCAGCAGCTTAGCGTCTTTTGCGGGGAAACTGTTTTTT	CASSLASFAGKLFF
-	TRBJ2-2	TRBD1	TRBV11-3	TGTGCCAGCAGCTTAGTGGACAGGGCGAACACCGGGGAGCTGTTTTTT	CASSLVDRANTGELFF
few	TRBJ2-3	-	TRBV18	TGTGCCAGCTCACCTAACGGGTTCTCGGATACGCAGTATTTT	CASSPNGFSDTQYF
-	TRBJ2-2	TRBD1	TRBV5-1	TGCGCCAGCAGCATTTCGACAGGGGGGAACGGGGAGCTGTTTTTT	CASSISTGGNGELFF
-	TRBJ2-1	TRBD1	TRBV5-1	TGCGCCAGCAGCTTGGCCTTAAGGGGGCGCATCAATGAGCAGTTCTTC	CASSLALRGRINEQFF